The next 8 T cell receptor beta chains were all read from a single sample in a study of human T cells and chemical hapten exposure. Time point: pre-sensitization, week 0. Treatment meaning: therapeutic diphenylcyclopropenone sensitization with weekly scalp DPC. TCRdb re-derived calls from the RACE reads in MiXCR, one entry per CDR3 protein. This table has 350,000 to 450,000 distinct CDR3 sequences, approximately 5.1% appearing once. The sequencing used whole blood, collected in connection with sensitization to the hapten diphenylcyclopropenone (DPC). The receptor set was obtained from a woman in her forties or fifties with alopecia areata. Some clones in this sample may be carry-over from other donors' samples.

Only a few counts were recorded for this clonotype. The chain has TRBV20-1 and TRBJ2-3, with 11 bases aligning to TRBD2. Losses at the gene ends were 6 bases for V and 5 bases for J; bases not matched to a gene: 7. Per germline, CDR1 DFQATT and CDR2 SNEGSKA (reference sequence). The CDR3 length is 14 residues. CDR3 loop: CSALELAGGDTQYF. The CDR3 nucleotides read TGCAGTGCCTTAGAGCTAGCGGGAGGAGATACGCAGTATTTT.

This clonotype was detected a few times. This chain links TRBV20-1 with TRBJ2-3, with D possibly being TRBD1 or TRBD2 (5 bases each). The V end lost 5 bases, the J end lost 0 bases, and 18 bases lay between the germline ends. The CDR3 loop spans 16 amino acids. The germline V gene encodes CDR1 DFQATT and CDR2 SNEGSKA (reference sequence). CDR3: CSAPHPGTSSTDTQYF. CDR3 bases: TGCAGTGCTCCCCATCCAGGGACGTCTAGCACAGATACGCAGTATTTT.

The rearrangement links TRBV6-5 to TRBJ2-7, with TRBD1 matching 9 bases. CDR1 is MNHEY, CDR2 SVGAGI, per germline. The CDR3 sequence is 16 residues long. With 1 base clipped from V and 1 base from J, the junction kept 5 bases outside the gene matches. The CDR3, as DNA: TGTGCCAGCAGTTACTTGACGGGACAGGGTTCCTACGAGCAGTACTTC. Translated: CASSYLTGQGSYEQYF.

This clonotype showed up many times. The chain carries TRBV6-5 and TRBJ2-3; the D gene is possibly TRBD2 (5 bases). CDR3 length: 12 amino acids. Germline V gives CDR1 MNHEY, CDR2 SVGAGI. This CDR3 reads CAAGSSTDTQYF. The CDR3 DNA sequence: TGTGCTGCGGGCTCTAGCACAGATACGCAGTATTTT.

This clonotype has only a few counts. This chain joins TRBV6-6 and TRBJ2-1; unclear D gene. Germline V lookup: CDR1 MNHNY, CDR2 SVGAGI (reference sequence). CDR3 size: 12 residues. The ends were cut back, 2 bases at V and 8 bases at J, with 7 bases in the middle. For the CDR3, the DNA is TGTGCCAGCAGTTACAATGTCGATGAGCAGTTCTTC. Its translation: CASSYNVDEQFF.

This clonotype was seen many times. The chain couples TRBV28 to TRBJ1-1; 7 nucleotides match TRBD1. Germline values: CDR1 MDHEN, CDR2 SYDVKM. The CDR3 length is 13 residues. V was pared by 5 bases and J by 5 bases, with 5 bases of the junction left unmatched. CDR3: CASSRQGGTEAFF. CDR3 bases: TGTGCCAGCAGTCGACAGGGAGGGACTGAAGCTTTCTTT.

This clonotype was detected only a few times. The CDR3 DNA reads TGCAGTGCTAAACCCCCGGGACGGACACGAAGAAACACCTTC. Translated: CSAKPPGRTRRNTF. The V gene is TRBV20-1, the J gene TRBJ1-2, with D perhaps TRBD1 (5 bases). Germline CDR1 and CDR2: DFQATT and SNEGSKA (reference sequence). The CDR3 is made up of 14 amino acids. With 4 bases removed from V and 12 bases from J, the gap between germline ends came to 24 bases.

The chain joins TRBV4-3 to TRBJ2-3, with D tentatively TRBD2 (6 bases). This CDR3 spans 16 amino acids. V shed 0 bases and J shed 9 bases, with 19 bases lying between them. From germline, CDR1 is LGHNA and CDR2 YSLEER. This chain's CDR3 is CASSQEAGSGSGTQYF. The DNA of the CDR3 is TGCGCCAGCAGCCAAGAGGCGGGGTCAGGGTCAGGCACGCAGTATTTT.